This T cell receptor (beta chain) was sequenced for a study of blood T cells in healthy people across ages. This clonotype has more than one count but fewer than ten. Each of the donors had approximately 10 milliliters of peripheral blood drawn into EDTA-treated Vacutainer tubes. With a J-beta primer mix and a sample-barcoded 5' primer, a second PCR ran roughly 6 to 11 cycles. TCRdb ran MiXCR on the 5' RACE reads and lists one entry per CDR3 protein. The profile shows 750,000 to 950,000 distinct CDR3 sequences, roughly 50% of them singletons. Germline V lookup: CDR1 SGHVS, CDR2 FQNEAQ. Deletions cut 8 bases from V and 1 base from J, with 15 bases between. The CDR3 covers 15 residues.

The sequencing sample was made of blood. This TCR was sampled from an older man in good health. V gene TRBV7-8 combines with J gene TRBJ1-5; D not certain. CDR3 in amino acids: CASSREGASNQPQHF. CDR3 coding DNA: TGTGCCAGCTCCCGAGAGGGAGCCAGCAATCAGCCCCAGCATTTT.